In its sample, the clone carrying this T cell receptor beta chain was seen many times. Its antigen is as yet unknown. Germline V gene lookup returns CDR1 SGHDT and CDR2 YYEEEE. The CDR3 covers 15 residues. V lost 2 bases to trimming and J lost 1 base, with 9 bases between them. The sample is drawn from a study of T cell responses to AZD1222 COVID-19 vaccine. Notes on the study in general: The study found vaccine-associated CD4 TCRs spanning spike, dominant at 160-218 and 743-854. Nearly half of spike-specific TCRs reportedly target variant regions that are unmutated in the B.1.351 and B.1.1.7 variants. Spike-specific TCR breadth and depth grew following two AZD1222 doses.

The data were produced by immunoSEQ multiplex PCR, yet TCRdb's version contains in-frame clones alone and is incomplete. Among 65,000 to 85,000 clones listed, 75% to 90% were seen once. V gene TRBV5-6 combines with J gene TRBJ2-2; D gene ambiguous. The starting material was peripheral blood, obtained 28 days after the second AZD1222 dose. The receptor was isolated from an adult who received the AZD1222 COVID-19 vaccine. As DNA, the CDR3 is TGTGCCAGCAGCTTTGGGTTCGTGAACACCGGGGAGCTGTTTTTT. As protein: CASSFGFVNTGELFF.